This T cell receptor (beta chain) stems from a study of blood T cell repertoires in COVID-19 (dated by TCRdb to 2020 to 2021). About the study as a whole: Samples covering the acute and convalescent phases of COVID-19 were provided by collaborators in the United States, Italy and Spain. The prospective study material was composed of cDNA or gDNA derived from T cells, B-cell-depleted T cells, or PBMCs. Deeply sampled blood TCRbeta repertoires from subjects exposed to, actively infected with, or recovered from COVID-19 were included in the dataset. The repertoires were released in a freely available public database intended as a resource for research on the immune response to SARS-CoV-2. Samples were obtained from the ongoing ImmuneRACE study (first 160 participants) and from approximately 1,200 subjects provided by 6 global collaborators. Sample metadata almost always included a de-identified subject ID, COVID-19 status, age in years and sex. Where available, HLA class I and class II types were obtained from metadata supplied by the sample provider rather than from assay-based typing.

TCRbeta CDR3 regions were amplified from genomic DNA using the immunoSEQ Assay, a bias-controlled multiplex PCR. The paper's processing steps were these. Nucleated cell counts per sample were estimated from amplification of reference gene primers within the assay. To quantify the absolute abundance of each unique TCRbeta CDR3 rearrangement, sequence reads were collapsed and filtered. Productive Simpson clonality was computed per sample as the square root of Simpson's diversity index over productive rearrangements. TCRdb retrieved this table from immuneACCESS and kept in-frame rearrangements only. Not all clones are present; in checked studies, unresolved V genes account for under half, and no reason is known for the remainder. V and J calls and clone size follow that table, whereas D and trimming were derived from the DNA. For this sample the table gives 130,000 or so clones, of which about 85% were detected only once. The ten largest clones capture under 4% of the sample.

This clone was observed a single time. The antigen it recognizes is unknown. The input lacks base qualities; no much larger clone sits a single base away. Beyond this particular receptor, the publication reports: The quantity of clinical and demographic metadata differed by source and by participant and was supplied without curation.

Whole blood was collected in K2EDTA tubes by collaborating institutions according to the institutions' own protocols. Collaborator samples were shipped for TCRbeta analysis as frozen whole blood, isolated PBMCs, or DNA extracted from either sample type. Including the terminal cysteine and phenylalanine, the CDR3 comprises 13 residues. Of the read, only the CDR3 DNA is kept; its 39 bases are in frame from base 1. CDR1 and CDR2 were assigned from the germline V gene as SGHRS and YFSETQ. V loses 0 bases, J loses 15 bases, and the germline ends lie 16 bases apart. The TCR was taken from a man aged 55 to 70 with acute or convalescent COVID-19. The chain links TRBV5-1 with TRBJ2-1; TRBD2 might be the D gene, on 7 matching bases. Sequencing was carried out using peripheral blood. The bases are TGCGCCAGCAGCTTGGAAACAGGGAGGGTTGGGTTCTTC. Translated, it reads CASSLETGRVGFF. With the portions outside the CDR3 filled from the reference TRBV5-1 and TRBJ2-1 genes, the complete variable region becomes KAGVTQTPRYLIKTRGQQVTLSCSPISGHRSVSWYQQTPGQGLQFLFEYFSETQRNKGNFPGRFSGRQFSNSRSEMNVSTLELGDSALYLCASSLETGRVGFFGPGTRLTVL.